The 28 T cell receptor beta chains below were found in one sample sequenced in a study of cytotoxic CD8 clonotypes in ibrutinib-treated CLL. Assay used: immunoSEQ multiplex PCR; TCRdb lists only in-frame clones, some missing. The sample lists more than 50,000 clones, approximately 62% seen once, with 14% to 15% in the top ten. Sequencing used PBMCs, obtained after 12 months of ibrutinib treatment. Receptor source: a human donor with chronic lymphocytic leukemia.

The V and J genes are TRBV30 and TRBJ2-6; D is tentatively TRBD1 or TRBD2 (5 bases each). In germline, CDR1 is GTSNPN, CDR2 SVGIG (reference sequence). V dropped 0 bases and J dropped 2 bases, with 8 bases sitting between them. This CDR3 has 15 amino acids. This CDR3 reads CAWSVLGAGANVLTF. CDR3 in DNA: TGTGCCTGGAGTGTACTGGGGGCTGGGGCCAACGTCCTGACTTTC. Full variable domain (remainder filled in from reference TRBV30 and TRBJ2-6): SQTIHQWPATLVQPVGSPLSLECTVEGTSNPNLYWYRQAAGRGLQLLFYSVGIGQISSEVPQNLSASRPQDRQFILSSKKLLLSDSGFYLCAWSVLGAGANVLTFGAGSRLTVL.

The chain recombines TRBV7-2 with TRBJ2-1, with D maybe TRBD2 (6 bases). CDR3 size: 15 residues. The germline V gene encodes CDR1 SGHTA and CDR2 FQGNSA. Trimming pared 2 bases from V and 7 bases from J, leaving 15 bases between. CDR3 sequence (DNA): TGTGCCAGCAGCTTAAAAACTAGCTGGGATAATGAGCAGTTCTTC. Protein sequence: CASSLKTSWDNEQFF.

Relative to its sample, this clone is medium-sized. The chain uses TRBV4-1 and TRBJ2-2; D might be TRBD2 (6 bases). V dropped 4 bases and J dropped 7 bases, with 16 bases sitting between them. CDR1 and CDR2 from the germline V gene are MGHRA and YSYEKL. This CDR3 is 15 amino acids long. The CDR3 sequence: CASSLRRDSVGELFF. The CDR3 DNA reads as TGCGCCAGCAGCCTCCGCCGGGACTCGGTCGGGGAGCTGTTTTTT.

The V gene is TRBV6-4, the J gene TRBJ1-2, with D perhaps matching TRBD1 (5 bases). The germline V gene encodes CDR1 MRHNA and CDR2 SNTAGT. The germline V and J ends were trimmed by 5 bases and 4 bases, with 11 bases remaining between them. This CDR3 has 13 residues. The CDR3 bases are TGTGCCAGCAGTTTCCGACAGACCTATGGCTACACCTTC. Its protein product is CASSFRQTYGYTF.

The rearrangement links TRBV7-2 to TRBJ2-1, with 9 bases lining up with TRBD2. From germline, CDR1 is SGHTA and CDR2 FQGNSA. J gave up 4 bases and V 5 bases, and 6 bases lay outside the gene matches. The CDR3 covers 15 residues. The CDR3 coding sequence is TGTGCCAGCAGCATACTAGCGGGTGGTTACAATGAGCAGTTCTTC. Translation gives CASSILAGGYNEQFF.

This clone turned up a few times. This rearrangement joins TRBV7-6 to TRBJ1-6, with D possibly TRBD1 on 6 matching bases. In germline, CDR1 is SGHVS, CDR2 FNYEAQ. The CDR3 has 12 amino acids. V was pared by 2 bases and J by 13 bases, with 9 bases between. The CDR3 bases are TGTGCCAGCAGCTTACCAGGGGCTCCCCTCCACTTT. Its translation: CASSLPGAPLHF.

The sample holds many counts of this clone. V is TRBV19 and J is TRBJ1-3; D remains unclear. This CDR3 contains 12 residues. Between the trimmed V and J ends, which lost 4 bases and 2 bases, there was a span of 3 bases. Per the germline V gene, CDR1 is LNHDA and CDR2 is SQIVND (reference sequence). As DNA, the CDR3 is TGTGCCAGTAGTAGGGCTGGAAACACCATATATTTT. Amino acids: CASSRAGNTIYF.

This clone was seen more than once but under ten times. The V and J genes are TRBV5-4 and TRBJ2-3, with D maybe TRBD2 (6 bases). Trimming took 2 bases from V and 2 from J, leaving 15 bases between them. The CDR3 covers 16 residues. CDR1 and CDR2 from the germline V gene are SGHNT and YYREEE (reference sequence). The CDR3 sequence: CASSLVASGVTDTQYF. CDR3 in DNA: TGTGCCAGCAGCTTAGTGGCGTCGGGAGTCACAGATACGCAGTATTTT. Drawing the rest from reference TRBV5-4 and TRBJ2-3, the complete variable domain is ETGVTQSPTHLIKTRGQQVTLRCSSQSGHNTVSWYQQALGQGPQFIFQYYREEENGRGNFPPRFSGLQFPNYSSELNVNALELDDSALYLCASSLVASGVTDTQYFGPGTRLTVL.

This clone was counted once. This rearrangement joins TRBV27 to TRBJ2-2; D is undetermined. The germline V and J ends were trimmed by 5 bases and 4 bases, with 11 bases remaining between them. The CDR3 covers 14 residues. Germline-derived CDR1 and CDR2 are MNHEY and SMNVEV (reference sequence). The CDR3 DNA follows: TGTGCCAGCAGTGCATATCAAATCACCGGGGAGCTGTTTTTT. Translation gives CASSAYQITGELFF.

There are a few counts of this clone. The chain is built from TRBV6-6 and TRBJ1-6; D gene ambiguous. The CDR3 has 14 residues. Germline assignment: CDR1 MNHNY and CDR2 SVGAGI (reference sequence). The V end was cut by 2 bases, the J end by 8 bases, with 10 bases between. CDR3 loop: CASSYKGTDSPLHF. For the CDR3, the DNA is TGTGCCAGCAGTTACAAGGGAACGGATTCACCCCTCCACTTT.

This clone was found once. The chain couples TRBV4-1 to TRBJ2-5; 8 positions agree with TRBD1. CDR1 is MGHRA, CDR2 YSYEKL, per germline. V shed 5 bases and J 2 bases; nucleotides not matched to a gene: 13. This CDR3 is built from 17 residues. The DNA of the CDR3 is TGCGCCAGCAGCTTGGGACAGGAACTCTACCTTCAAGAGACCCAGTACTTC. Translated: CASSLGQELYLQETQYF.

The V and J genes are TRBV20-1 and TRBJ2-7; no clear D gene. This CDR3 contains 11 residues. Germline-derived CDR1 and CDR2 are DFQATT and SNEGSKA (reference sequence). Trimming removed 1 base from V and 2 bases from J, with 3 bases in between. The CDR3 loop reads CSARVTYEQYF. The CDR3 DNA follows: TGCAGTGCTAGAGTTACCTACGAGCAGTACTTC.

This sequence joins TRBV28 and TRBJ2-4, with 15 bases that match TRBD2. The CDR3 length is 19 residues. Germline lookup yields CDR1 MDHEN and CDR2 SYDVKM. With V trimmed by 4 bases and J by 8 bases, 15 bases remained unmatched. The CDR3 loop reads CASSSTRGLAGGPSDIQYF. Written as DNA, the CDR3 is TGTGCCAGCAGTTCGACCCGAGGACTAGCGGGGGGGCCTTCCGACATTCAGTACTTC. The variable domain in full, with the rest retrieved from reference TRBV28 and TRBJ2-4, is DVKVTQSSRYLVKRTGEKVFLECVQDMDHENMFWYRQDPGLGLRLIYFSYDVKMKEKGDIPEGYSVSREKKERFSLILESASTNQTSMYLCASSSTRGLAGGPSDIQYFGAGTRLSVL.

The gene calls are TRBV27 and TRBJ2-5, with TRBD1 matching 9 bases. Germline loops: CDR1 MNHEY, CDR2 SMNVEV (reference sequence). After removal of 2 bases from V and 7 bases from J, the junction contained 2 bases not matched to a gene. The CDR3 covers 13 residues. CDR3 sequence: CASSLLDRGTQYF. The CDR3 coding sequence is TGTGCCAGCAGTTTACTGGACAGGGGGACCCAGTACTTC.

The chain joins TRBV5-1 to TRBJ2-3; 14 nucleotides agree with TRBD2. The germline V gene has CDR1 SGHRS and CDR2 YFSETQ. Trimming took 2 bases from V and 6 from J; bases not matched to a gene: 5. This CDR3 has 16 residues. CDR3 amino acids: CASSLRTSGGSDTQYF. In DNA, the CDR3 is TGCGCCAGCAGCTTACGGACTAGCGGGGGGTCTGATACGCAGTATTTT.

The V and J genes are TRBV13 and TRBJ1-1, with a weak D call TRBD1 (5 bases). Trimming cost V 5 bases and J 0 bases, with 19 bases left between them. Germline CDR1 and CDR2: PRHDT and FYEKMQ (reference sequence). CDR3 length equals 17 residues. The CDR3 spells CASSISGAGRMNTEAFF. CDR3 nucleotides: TGTGCCAGCAGCATTTCCGGGGCAGGGCGGATGAACACTGAAGCTTTCTTT.

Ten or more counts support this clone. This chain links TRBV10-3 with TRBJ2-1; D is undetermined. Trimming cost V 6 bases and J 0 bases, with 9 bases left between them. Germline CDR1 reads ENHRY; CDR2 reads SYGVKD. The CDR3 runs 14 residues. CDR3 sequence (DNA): TGTGCCATCAGCTTGGGGAACTCCTACAATGAGCAGTTCTTC. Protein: CAISLGNSYNEQFF.

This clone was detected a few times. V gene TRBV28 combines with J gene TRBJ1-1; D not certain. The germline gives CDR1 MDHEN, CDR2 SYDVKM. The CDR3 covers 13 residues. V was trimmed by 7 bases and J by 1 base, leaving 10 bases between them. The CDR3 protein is CASMVVGNTEAFF. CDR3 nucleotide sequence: TGTGCCAGCATGGTGGTAGGGAACACTGAAGCTTTCTTT.

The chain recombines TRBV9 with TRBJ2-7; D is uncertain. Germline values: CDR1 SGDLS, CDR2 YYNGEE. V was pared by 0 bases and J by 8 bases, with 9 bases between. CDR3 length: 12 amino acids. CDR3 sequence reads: CASSVDDNQQYF. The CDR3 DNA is TGTGCCAGCAGCGTAGACGACAACCAGCAGTACTTC. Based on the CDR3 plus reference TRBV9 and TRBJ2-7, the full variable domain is DSGVTQTPKHLITATGQRVTLRCSPRSGDLSVYWYQQSLDQGLQFLIQYYNGEERAKGNILERFSAQQFPDLHSELNLSSLELGDSALYFCASSVDDNQQYFGPGTRLTVT.

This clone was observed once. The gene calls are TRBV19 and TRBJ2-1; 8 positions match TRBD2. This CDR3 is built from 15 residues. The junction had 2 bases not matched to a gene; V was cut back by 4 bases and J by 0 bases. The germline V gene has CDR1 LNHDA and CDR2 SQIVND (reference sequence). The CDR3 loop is CASSRLASSYNEQFF. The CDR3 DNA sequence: TGTGCCAGTAGTAGACTAGCGAGCTCCTACAATGAGCAGTTCTTC.

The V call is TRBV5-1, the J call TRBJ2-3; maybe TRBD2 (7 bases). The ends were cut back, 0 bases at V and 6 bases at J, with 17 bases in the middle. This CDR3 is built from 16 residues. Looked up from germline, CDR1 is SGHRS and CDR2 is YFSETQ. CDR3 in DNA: TGCGCCAGCAGCTTGGTCGGGACAACCGGGGGGGATACGCAGTATTTT. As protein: CASSLVGTTGGDTQYF. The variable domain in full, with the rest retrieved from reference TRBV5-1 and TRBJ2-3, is KAGVTQTPRYLIKTRGQQVTLSCSPISGHRSVSWYQQTPGQGLQFLFEYFSETQRNKGNFPGRFSGRQFSNSRSEMNVSTLELGDSALYLCASSLVGTTGGDTQYFGPGTRLTVL.

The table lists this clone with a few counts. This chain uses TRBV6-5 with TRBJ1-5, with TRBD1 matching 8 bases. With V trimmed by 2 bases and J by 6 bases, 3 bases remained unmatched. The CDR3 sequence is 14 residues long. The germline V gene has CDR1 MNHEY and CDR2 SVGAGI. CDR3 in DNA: TGTGCCAGCAGTTACGTGGACAGGGTTCAGCCCCAGCATTTT. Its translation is CASSYVDRVQPQHF.

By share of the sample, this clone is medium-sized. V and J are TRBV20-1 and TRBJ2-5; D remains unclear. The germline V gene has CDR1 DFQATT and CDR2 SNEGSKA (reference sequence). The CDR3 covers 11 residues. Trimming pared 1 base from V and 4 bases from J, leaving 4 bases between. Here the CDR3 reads CSARVLETQYF. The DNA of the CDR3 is TGCAGTGCTAGAGTTCTAGAGACCCAGTACTTC.

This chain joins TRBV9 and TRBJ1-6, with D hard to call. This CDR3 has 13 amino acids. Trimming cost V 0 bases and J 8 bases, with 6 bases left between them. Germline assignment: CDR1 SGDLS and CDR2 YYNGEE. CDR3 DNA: TGTGCCAGCAGCGTAGTCGGGGATTCACCCCTCCACTTT. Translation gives CASSVVGDSPLHF.

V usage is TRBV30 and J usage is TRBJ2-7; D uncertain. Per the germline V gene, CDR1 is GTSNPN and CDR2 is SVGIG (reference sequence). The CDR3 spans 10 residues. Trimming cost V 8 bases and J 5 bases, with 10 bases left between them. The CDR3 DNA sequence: TGTGCCCCCCCTCTGGACGAGCAGTACTTC. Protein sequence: CAPPLDEQYF.

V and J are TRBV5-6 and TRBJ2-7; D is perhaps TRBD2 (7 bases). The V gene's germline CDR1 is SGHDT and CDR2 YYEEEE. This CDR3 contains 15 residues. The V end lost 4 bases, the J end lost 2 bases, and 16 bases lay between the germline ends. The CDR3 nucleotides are TGTGCCAGCAGCCGTTTGGGGGGGGCCCCCTACGAGCAGTACTTC. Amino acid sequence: CASSRLGGAPYEQYF. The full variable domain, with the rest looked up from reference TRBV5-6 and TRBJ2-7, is DAGVTQSPTHLIKTRGQQVTLRCSPKSGHDTVSWYQQALGQGPQFIFQYYEEEERQRGNFPDRFSGHQFPNYSSELNVNALLLGDSALYLCASSRLGGAPYEQYFGPGTRLTVT.

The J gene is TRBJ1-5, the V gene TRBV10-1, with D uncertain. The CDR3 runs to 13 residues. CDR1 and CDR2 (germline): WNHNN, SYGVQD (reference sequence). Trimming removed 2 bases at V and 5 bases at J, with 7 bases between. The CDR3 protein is CASSEGLDQPQHF. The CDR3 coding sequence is TGCGCCAGCAGTGAGGGGTTGGATCAGCCCCAGCATTTT.

The CDR3 loop is CAGWDRINYGYTF. The CDR3 DNA sequence: TGTGCCGGATGGGACAGAATCAACTATGGCTACACCTTC. V usage is TRBV6-1 and J usage is TRBJ1-2; TRBD1 aligns across 7 bases. V gave up 11 bases and J gave up 2 bases; unmatched junction bases: 8. Germline-derived CDR1 and CDR2 are MNHNS and SASEGT. This CDR3 is built from 13 residues.